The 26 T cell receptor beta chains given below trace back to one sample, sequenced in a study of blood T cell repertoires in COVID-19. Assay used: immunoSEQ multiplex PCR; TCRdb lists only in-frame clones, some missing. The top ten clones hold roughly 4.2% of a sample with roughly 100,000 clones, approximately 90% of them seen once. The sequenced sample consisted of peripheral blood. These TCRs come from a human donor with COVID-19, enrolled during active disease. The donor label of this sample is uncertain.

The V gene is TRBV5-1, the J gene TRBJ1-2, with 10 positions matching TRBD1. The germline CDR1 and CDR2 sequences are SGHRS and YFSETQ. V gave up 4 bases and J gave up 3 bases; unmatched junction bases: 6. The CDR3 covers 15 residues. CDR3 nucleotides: TGCGCCAGCAGCCCTGGGGGGACAGGGGACTATGGCTACACCTTC. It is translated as CASSPGGTGDYGYTF.

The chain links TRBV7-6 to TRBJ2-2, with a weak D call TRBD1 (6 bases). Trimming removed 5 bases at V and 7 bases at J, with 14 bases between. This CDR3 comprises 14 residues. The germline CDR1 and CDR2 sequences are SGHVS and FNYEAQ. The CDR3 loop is CASSPNRVVGELFF. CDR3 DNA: TGTGCCAGCAGCCCAAACAGGGTTGTCGGGGAGCTGTTTTTT.

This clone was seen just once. The CDR3 loop is CAISEARVSLNTEAFF. CDR3 nucleotide sequence: TGTGCCATCAGTGAGGCCAGGGTTAGCCTCAACACTGAAGCTTTCTTT. V gene TRBV10-3 combines with J gene TRBJ1-1; D is perhaps TRBD1 (5 bases). From germline, CDR1 is ENHRY and CDR2 SYGVKD. This CDR3 contains 16 residues. V was cut by 2 bases and J by 2 bases, with 15 bases left in between.

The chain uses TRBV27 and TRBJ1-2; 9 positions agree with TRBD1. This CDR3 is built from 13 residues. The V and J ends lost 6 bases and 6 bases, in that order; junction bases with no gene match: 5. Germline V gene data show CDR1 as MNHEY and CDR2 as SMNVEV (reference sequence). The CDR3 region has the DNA TGTGCCAGCAGAGGACAGGGGCAGGATGGCTACACCTTC. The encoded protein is CASRGQGQDGYTF.

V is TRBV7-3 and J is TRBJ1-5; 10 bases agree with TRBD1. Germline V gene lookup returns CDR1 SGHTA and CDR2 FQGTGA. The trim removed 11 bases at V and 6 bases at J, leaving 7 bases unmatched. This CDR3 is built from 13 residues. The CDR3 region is CAPRTGGSQPQHF. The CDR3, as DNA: TGTGCCCCCCGGACAGGGGGAAGTCAGCCCCAGCATTTT.

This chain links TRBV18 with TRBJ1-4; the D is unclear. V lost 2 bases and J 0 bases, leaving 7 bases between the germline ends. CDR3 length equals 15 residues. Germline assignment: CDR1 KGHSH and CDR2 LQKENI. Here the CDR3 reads CASSPIGATNEKLFF. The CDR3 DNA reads TGTGCCAGCTCACCAATTGGAGCAACTAATGAAAAACTGTTTTTT.

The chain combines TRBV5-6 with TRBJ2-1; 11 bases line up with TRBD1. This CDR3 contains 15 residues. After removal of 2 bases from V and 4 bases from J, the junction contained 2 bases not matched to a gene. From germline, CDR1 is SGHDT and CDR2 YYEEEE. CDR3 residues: CASSFGTGGYNEQFF. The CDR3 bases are TGTGCCAGCAGCTTTGGGACAGGGGGTTACAATGAGCAGTTCTTC.

The CDR3 reads CAISDTRGGNTGELFF. CDR3 nucleotide sequence: TGTGCCATCAGTGATACCCGGGGGGGGAACACCGGGGAGCTGTTTTTT. V is TRBV10-3 and J is TRBJ2-2, with 8 bases fitting TRBD2. The V segment lost 3 bases and the J segment 1 base; nucleotides outside the gene matches: 4. Germline V gene data show CDR1 as ENHRY and CDR2 as SYGVKD. CDR3 length: 16 amino acids.

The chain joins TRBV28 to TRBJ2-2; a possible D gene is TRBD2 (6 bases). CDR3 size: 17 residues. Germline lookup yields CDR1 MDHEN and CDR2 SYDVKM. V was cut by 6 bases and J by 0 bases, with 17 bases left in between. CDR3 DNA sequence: TGTGCCAGCAGCGGCCAGGGTTGGACTACGAACACCGGGGAGCTGTTTTTT. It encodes CASSGQGWTTNTGELFF.

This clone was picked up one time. The DNA for the CDR3 is TGTGCCAGCAGTGAAGCGATGGGCAACACTGAAGCTTTCTTT. Its protein product is CASSEAMGNTEAFF. The chain employs TRBV6-1 and TRBJ1-1; no definite D call. Germline V gene sequence: CDR1 MNHNS, CDR2 SASEGT. CDR3 size: 14 residues. Trimming pared 0 bases from V and 2 bases from J, leaving 7 bases between.

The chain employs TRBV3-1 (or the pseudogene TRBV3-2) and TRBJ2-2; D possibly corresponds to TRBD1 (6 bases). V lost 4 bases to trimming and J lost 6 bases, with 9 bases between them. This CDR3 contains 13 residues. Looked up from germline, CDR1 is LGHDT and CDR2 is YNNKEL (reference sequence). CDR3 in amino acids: CASSRQVSGELFF. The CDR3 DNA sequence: TGTGCCAGCAGCCGACAGGTGTCCGGGGAGCTGTTTTTT.

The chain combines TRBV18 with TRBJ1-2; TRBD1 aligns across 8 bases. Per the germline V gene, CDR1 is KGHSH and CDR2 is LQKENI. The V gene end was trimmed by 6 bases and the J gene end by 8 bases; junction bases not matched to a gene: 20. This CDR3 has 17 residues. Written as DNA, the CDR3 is TGTGCCAGCTCGGTTGTAACCCCGCGACAGGGGCTCGGGGGCTACACCTTC. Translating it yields CASSVVTPRQGLGGYTF.

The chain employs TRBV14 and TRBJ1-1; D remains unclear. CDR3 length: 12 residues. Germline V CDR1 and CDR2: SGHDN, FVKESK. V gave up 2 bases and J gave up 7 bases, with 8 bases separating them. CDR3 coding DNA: TGTGCCAGCAGCCAACAGTCAAGTGAAGCTTTCTTT. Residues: CASSQQSSEAFF. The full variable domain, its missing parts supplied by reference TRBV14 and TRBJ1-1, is EAGVTQFPSHSVIEKGQTVTLRCDPISGHDNLYWYRRVMGKEIKFLLHFVKESKQDESGMPNNRFLAERTGGTYSTLKVQPAELEDSGVYFCASSQQSSEAFFGQGTRLTVV.

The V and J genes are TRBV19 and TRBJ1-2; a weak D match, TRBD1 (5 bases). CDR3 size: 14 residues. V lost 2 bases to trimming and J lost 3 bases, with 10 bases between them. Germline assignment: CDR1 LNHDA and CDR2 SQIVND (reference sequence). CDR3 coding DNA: TGTGCCAGTAGTATAAGGCAGGGTGACTATGGCTACACCTTC. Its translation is CASSIRQGDYGYTF.

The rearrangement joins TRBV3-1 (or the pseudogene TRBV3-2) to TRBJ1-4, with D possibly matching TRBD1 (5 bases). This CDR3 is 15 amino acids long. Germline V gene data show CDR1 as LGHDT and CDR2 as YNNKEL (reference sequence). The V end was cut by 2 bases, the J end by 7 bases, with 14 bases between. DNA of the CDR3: TGTGCCAGCAGCCAATCATACCAGGGAAGTGAAAAACTGTTTTTT. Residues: CASSQSYQGSEKLFF.

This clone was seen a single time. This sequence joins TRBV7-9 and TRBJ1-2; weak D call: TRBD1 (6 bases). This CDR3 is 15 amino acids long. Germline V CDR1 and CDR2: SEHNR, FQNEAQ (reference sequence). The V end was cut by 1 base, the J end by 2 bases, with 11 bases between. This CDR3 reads CASSLVGGRNYGYTF. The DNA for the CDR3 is TGTGCCAGCAGCTTAGTAGGGGGACGGAACTATGGCTACACCTTC.

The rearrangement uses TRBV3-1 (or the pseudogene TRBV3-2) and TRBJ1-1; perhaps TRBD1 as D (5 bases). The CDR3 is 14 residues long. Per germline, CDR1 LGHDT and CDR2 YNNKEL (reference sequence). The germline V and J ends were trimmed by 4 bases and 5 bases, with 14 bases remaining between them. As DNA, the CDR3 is TGTGCCAGCAGCCTCGTAGGGGTCGGGACTGAAGCTTTCTTT. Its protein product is CASSLVGVGTEAFF.

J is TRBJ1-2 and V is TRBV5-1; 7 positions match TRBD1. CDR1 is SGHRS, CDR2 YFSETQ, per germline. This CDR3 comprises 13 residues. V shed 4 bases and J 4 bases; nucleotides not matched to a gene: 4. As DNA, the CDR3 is TGCGCCAGCAGCCCCGGGACAGCCTATGGCTACACCTTC. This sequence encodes CASSPGTAYGYTF. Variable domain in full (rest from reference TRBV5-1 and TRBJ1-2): KAGVTQTPRYLIKTRGQQVTLSCSPISGHRSVSWYQQTPGQGLQFLFEYFSETQRNKGNFPGRFSGRQFSNSRSEMNVSTLELGDSALYLCASSPGTAYGYTFGSGTRLTVV.

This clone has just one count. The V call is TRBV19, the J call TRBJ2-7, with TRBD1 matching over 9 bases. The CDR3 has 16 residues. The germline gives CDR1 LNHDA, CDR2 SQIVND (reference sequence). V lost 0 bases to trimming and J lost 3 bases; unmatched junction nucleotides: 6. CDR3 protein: CASSIDPPGQGYEQYF. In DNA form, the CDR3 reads TGTGCCAGTAGTATAGATCCTCCGGGACAGGGCTACGAGCAGTACTTC. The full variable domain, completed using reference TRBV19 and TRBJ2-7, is DGGITQSPKYLFRKEGQNVTLSCEQNLNHDAMYWYRQDPGQGLRLIYYSQIVNDFQKGDIAEGYSVSREKKESFPLTVTSAQKNPTAFYLCASSIDPPGQGYEQYFGPGTRLTVT.

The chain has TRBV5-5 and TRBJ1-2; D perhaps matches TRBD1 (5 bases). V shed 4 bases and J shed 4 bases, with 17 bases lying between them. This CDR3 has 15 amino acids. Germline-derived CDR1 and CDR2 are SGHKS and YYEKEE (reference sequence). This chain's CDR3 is CASSPAGAGPYGYTF. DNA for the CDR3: TGTGCCAGCAGCCCTGCCGGGGCGGGGCCCTATGGCTACACCTTC.

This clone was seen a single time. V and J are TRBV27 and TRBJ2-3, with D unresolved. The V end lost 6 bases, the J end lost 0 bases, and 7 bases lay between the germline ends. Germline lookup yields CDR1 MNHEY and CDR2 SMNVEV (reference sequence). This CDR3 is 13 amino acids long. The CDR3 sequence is CASSLFSTDTQYF. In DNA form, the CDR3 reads TGTGCCAGCAGCCTGTTTAGCACAGATACGCAGTATTTT.

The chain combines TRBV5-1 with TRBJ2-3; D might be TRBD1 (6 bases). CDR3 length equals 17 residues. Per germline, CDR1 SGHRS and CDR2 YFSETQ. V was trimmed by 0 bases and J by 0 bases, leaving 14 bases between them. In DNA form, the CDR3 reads TGCGCCAGCAGCTTGGCCTTTGGGGGCTCTAGCACAGATACGCAGTATTTT. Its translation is CASSLAFGGSSTDTQYF.

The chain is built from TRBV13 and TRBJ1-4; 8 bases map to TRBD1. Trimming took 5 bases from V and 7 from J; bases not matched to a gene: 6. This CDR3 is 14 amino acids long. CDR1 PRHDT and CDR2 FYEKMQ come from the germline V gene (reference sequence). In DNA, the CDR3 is TGTGCCAGCAGCCCTAGGACAGGGAGTGAAAAACTGTTTTTT. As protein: CASSPRTGSEKLFF.

CDR3 sequence reads: CATRLSTEAFF. The CDR3 coding sequence is TGTGCCACCCGACTGTCTACTGAAGCTTTCTTT. V is TRBV13 and J is TRBJ1-1; D is unresolved. From germline, CDR1 is PRHDT and CDR2 FYEKMQ (reference sequence). This CDR3 spans 11 amino acids. Trimming cost V 10 bases and J 5 bases, with 11 bases left between them.

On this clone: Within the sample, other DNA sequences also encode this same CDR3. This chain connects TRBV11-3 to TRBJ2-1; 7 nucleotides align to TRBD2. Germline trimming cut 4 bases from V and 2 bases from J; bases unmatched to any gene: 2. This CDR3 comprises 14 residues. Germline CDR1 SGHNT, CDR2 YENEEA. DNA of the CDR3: TGTGCCAGCAGCTCCGGACTAGCCTACAATGAGCAGTTCTTC. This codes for CASSSGLAYNEQFF.

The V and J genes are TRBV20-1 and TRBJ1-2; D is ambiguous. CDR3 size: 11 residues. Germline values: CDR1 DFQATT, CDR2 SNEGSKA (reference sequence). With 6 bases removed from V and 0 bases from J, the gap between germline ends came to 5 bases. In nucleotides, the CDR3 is TGCAGTGCCGGAGCTAACTATGGCTACACCTTC. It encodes CSAGANYGYTF.